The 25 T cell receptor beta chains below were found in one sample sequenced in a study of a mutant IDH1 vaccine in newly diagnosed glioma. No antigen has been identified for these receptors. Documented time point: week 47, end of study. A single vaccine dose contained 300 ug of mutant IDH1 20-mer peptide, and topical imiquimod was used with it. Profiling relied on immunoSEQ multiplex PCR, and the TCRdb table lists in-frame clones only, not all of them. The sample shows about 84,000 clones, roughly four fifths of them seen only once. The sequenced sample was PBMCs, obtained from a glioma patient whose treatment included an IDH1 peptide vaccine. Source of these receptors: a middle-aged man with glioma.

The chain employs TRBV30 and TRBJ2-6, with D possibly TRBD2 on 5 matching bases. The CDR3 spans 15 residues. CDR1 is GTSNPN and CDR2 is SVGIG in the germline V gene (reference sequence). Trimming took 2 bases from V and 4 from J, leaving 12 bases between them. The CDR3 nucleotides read TGTGCCTGGAGTTGGGCCGGGATAGGGGCCAACGTCCTGACTTTC. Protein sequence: CAWSWAGIGANVLTF.

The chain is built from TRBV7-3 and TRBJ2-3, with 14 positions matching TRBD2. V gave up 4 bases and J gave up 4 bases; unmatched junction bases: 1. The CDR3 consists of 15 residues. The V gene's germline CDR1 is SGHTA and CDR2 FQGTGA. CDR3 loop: CASSSGLAGADTQYF. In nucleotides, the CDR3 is TGTGCCAGCAGCTCGGGACTAGCGGGAGCAGATACGCAGTATTTT.

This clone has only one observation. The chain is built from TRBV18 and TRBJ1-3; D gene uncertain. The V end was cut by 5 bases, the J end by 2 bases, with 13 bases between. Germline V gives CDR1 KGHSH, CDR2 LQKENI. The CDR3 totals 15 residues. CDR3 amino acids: CASSKDVGTGNTIYF. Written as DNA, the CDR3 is TGTGCCAGCTCAAAAGACGTGGGAACTGGAAACACCATATATTTT.

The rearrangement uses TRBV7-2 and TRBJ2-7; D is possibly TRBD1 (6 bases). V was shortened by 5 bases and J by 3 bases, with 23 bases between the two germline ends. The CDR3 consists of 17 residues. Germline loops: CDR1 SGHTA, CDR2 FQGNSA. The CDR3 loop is CASSILGAGTLSYEQYF. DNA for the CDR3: TGTGCCAGCAGCATTCTAGGGGCCGGGACATTAAGCTACGAGCAGTACTTC. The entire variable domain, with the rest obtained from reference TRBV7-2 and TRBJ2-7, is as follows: GAGVSQSPSNKVTEKGKDVELRCDPISGHTALYWYRQSLGQGLEFLIYFQGNSAPDKSGLPSDRFSAERTGGSVSTLTIQRTQQEDSAVYLCASSILGAGTLSYEQYFGPGTRLTVT.

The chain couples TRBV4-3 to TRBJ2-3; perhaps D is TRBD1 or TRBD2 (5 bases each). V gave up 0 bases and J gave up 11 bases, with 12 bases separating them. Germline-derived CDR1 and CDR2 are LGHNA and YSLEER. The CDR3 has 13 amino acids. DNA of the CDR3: TGCGCCAGCAGCCAAGATCGGGACCCAGGGCAGTATTTT. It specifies CASSQDRDPGQYF.

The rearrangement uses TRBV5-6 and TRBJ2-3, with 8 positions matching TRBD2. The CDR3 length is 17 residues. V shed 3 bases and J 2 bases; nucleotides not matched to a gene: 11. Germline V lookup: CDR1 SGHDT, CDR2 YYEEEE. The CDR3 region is CASSSSLEREFTDTQYF. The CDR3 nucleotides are TGTGCCAGCAGCTCGTCGCTAGAGCGGGAGTTCACAGATACGCAGTATTTT.

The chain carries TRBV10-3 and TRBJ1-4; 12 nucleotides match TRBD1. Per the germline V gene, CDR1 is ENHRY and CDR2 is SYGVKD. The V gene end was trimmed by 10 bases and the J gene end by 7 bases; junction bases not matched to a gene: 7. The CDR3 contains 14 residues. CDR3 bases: TGTGCCAACCGAGGGACAGGGGGCTCTGAAAAACTGTTTTTT. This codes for CANRGTGGSEKLFF.

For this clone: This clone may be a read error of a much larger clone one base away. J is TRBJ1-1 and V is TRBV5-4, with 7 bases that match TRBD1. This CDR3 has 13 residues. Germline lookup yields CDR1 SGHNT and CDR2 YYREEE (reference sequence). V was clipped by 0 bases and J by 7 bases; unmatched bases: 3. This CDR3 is CASSLGQGIEAFF. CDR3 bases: TGTGCCAGCAGCTTGGGACAGGGAATTGAAGCTTTCTTT.

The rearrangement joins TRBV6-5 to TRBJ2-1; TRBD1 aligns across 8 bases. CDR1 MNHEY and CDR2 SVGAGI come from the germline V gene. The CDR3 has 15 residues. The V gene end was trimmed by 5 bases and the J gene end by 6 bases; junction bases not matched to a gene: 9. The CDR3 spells CASSGQGPGINEQFF. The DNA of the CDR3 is TGTGCCAGCAGTGGACAGGGTCCGGGGATCAATGAGCAGTTCTTC.

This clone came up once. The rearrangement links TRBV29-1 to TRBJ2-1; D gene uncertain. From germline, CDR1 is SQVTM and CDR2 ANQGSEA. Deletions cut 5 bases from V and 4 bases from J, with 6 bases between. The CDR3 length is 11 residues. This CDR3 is CSVTNYNEQFF. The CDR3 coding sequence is TGCAGCGTTACCAATTACAATGAGCAGTTCTTC.

This CDR3 reads CASSLWQGDEKLFF. CDR3 DNA sequence: TGTGCCAGCAGCTTGTGGCAGGGCGATGAAAAACTGTTTTTT. This rearrangement joins TRBV5-4 to TRBJ1-4; D possibly corresponds to TRBD1 (5 bases). The CDR3 is made up of 14 amino acids. Trimming took off 1 base at V and 6 bases at J, with 10 bases between the two ends. Germline CDR1 and CDR2: SGHNT and YYREEE (reference sequence).

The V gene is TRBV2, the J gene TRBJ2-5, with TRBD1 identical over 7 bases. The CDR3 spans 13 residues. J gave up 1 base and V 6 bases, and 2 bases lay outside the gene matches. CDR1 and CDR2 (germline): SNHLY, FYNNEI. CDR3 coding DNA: TGTGCCAGCAGCGGGACAGTCCAAGAGACCCAGTACTTC. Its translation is CASSGTVQETQYF.

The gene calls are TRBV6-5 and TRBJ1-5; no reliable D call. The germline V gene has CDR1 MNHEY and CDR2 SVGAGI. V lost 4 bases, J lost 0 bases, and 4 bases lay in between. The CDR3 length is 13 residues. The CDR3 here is CASSFYSNQPQHF. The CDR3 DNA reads TGTGCCAGCAGTTTTTATAGCAATCAGCCCCAGCATTTT.

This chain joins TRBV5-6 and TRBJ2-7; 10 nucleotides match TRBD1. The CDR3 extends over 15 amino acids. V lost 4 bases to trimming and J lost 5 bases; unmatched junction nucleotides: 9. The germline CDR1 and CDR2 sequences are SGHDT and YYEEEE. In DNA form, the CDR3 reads TGTGCCAGCAGCCCGGGGACAGGGGAGCCGAACGAGCAGTACTTC. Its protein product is CASSPGTGEPNEQYF. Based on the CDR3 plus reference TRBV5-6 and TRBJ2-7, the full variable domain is DAGVTQSPTHLIKTRGQQVTLRCSPKSGHDTVSWYQQALGQGPQFIFQYYEEEERQRGNFPDRFSGHQFPNYSSELNVNALLLGDSALYLCASSPGTGEPNEQYFGPGTRLTVT.

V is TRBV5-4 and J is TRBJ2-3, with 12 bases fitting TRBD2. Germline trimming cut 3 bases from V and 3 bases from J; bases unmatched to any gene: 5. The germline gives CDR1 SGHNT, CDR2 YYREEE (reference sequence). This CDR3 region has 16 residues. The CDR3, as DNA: TGTGCCAGCAGCTCCCCCGGGACTAGCGGGACAGATACGCAGTATTTT. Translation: CASSSPGTSGTDTQYF.

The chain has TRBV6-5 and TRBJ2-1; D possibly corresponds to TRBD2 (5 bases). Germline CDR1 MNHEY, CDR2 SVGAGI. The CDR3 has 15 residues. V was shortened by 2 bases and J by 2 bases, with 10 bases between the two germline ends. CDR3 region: CASSYRSSTYNEQFF. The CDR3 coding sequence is TGTGCCAGCAGTTACCGGTCTAGCACCTACAATGAGCAGTTCTTC.

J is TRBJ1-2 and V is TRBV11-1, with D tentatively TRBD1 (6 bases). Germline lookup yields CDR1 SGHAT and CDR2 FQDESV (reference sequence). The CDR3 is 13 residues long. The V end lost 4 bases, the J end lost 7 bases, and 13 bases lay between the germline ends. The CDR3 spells CASSSRTVGGYTF. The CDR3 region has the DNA TGTGCCAGCAGCTCTAGGACAGTGGGTGGCTACACCTTC.

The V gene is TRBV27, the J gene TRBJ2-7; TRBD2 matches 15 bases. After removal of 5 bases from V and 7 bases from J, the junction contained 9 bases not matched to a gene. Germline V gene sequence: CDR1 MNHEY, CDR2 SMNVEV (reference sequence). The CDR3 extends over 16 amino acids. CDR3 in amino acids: CASSRTSGGGRWEQYF. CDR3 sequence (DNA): TGTGCCAGCAGTCGGACTAGCGGGGGGGGTAGGTGGGAGCAGTACTTC.

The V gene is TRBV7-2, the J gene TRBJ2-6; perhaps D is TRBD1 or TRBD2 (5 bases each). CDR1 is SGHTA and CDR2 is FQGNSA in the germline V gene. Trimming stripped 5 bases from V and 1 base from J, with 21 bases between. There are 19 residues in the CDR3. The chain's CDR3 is CASSITGALLISGANVLTF. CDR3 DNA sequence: TGTGCCAGCAGCATTACCGGGGCCCTCCTTATTTCTGGGGCCAACGTCCTGACTTTC.

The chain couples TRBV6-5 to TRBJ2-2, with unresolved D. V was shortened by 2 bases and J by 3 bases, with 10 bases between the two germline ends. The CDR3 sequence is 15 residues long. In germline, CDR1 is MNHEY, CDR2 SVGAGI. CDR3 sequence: CASSYRLDHTGELFF. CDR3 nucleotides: TGTGCCAGCAGTTACCGGCTAGACCACACCGGGGAGCTGTTTTTT.

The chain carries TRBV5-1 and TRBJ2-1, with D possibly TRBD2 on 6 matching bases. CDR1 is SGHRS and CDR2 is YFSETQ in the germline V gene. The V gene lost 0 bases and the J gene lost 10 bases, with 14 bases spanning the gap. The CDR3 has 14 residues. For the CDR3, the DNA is TGCGCCAGCAGCTTGGGGTCTCACGGAGGGGAGCAGTTCTTC. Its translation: CASSLGSHGGEQFF.

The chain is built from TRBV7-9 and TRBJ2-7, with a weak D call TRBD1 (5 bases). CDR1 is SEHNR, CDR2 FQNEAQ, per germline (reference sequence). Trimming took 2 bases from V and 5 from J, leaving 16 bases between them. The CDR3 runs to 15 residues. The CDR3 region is CASSLYRPGPDEQYF. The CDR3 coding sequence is TGTGCCAGCAGCTTATACCGGCCAGGGCCCGACGAGCAGTACTTC.

The CDR3 loop reads CASSPLGLAGIRDTQYF. The CDR3 DNA reads TGCGCCAGCAGCCCACTAGGACTAGCGGGGATTCGTGATACGCAGTATTTT. V gene TRBV4-1 combines with J gene TRBJ2-3; 12 bases align to TRBD2. Germline V gives CDR1 MGHRA, CDR2 YSYEKL. This CDR3 is 17 amino acids long. Germline trimming cut 4 bases from V and 6 bases from J; bases unmatched to any gene: 11.

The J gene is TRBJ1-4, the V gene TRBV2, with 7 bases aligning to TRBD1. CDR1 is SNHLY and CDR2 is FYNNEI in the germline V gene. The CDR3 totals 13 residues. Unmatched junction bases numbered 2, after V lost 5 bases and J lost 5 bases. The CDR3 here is CASSRGPNEKLFF. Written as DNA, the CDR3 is TGTGCCAGCAGTAGGGGGCCCAATGAAAAACTGTTTTTT.

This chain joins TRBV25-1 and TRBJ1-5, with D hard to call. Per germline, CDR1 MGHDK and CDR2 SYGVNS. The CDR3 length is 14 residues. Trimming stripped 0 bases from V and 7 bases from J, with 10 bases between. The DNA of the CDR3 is TGTGCCAGCAGTGAATACCGCTTGGGACAGCCCCAGCATTTT. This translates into CASSEYRLGQPQHF.